This is a list of T cell receptor beta chains from one sample in a study of T cell responses to AZD1222 COVID-19 vaccine. Only in-frame clones appear in the TCRdb table, and some are missing; sequencing was by immunoSEQ multiplex PCR. The table has about 39,000 clones, around 90% seen once. The sample was peripheral blood, taken 28 days after the second dose of the MenACWY control vaccine. All receptors come from an adult who received the MenACWY meningococcal vaccine as a control. The CDR3 runs from the conserved cysteine through the conserved F or W. The D gene is left open where the match is weak. Clone size appears in some rows only: once, few, many, or a class for an expanded clone.

d_call: -
clone_size: few
j_call: TRBJ2-1
v_call: TRBV6-5
cdr3_aa: CASSYEAGSYNEQFF
cdr3_nt: TGTGCCAGCAGTTACGAGGCGGGGTCCTACAATGAGCAGTTCTTC

d_call: TRBD2
clone_size: -
j_call: TRBJ2-1
v_call: TRBV5-4
cdr3_aa: CASSLGLADDNEQFF
cdr3_nt: TGTGCCAGCAGCTTGGGACTAGCGGATGACAATGAGCAGTTCTTC

d_call: TRBD1
clone_size: -
j_call: TRBJ2-7
v_call: TRBV2
cdr3_aa: CASRTGRSWASEQYF
cdr3_nt: TGTGCCAGCCGGACAGGACGTTCTTGGGCGTCCGAGCAGTACTTC

d_call: -
clone_size: -
j_call: TRBJ2-7
v_call: TRBV9
cdr3_aa: CASSHPRVEQYF
cdr3_nt: TGTGCCAGCAGCCACCCCCGGGTCGAGCAGTACTTC

d_call: TRBD1
clone_size: -
j_call: TRBJ1-4
v_call: TRBV24-1
cdr3_aa: CATSDSGQPNEKLFF
cdr3_nt: TGTGCCACCAGTGATTCGGGACAGCCTAATGAAAAACTGTTTTTT

d_call: -
clone_size: -
j_call: TRBJ2-3
v_call: TRBV25-1
cdr3_aa: CASSLSRGFSTDTQYF
cdr3_nt: TGTGCCAGCAGTCTCTCCCGCGGGTTTAGCACAGATACGCAGTATTTT

d_call: -
clone_size: -
j_call: TRBJ1-5
v_call: TRBV28
cdr3_aa: CASRTNSNQPQHF
cdr3_nt: TGTGCCAGCAGGACCAATAGCAATCAGCCCCAGCATTTT

d_call: TRBD2
clone_size: -
j_call: TRBJ2-7
v_call: TRBV6-5
cdr3_aa: CASTGLAGNYEQYF
cdr3_nt: TGTGCCAGTACCGGACTAGCGGGGAACTACGAGCAGTACTTC

d_call: -
clone_size: -
j_call: TRBJ1-5
v_call: TRBV4-1
cdr3_aa: CASSQVALSGQPQHF
cdr3_nt: TGCGCCAGCAGCCAAGTCGCGCTTTCGGGTCAGCCCCAGCATTTT

d_call: -
clone_size: -
j_call: TRBJ1-1
v_call: TRBV9
cdr3_aa: CASSVVGGEEAFF
cdr3_nt: TGTGCCAGCAGCGTAGTAGGTGGGGAAGAAGCTTTCTTT

d_call: TRBD2
clone_size: -
j_call: TRBJ2-6
v_call: TRBV7-9
cdr3_aa: CASSSSGRALGGANVLTF
cdr3_nt: TGTGCCAGCAGCTCGAGCGGGAGGGCCCTCGGTGGGGCCAACGTCCTGACTTTC

d_call: TRBD2
clone_size: -
j_call: TRBJ2-7
v_call: TRBV2
cdr3_aa: CASSEGLAGEVRSYEQYF
cdr3_nt: TGTGCCAGCAGTGAAGGACTAGCGGGAGAGGTTCGAAGCTACGAGCAGTACTTC

d_call: -
clone_size: once
j_call: TRBJ1-5
v_call: TRBV6-4
cdr3_aa: CASSDPGKQPQHF
cdr3_nt: TGTGCCAGCAGTGACCCGGGTAAGCAGCCCCAGCATTTT

d_call: -
clone_size: -
j_call: TRBJ1-5
v_call: TRBV27
cdr3_aa: CASSLSGSNQPQHF
cdr3_nt: TGTGCCAGCAGTTTGTCCGGGAGCAATCAGCCCCAGCATTTT

d_call: -
clone_size: -
j_call: TRBJ2-7
v_call: TRBV2
cdr3_aa: CASRPRASLLYEQYF
cdr3_nt: TGTGCCAGCAGACCTAGGGCGTCTCTTCTCTACGAGCAGTACTTC

d_call: -
clone_size: -
j_call: TRBJ2-7
v_call: TRBV9
cdr3_aa: CASSREGPYEQYF
cdr3_nt: TGTGCCAGCAGCAGAGAGGGCCCCTACGAGCAGTACTTC

d_call: TRBD1
clone_size: -
j_call: TRBJ2-1
v_call: TRBV27
cdr3_aa: CASSLSRDRPYNEQFF
cdr3_nt: TGTGCCAGCAGTTTAAGCCGGGACAGACCATACAATGAGCAGTTCTTC

d_call: -
clone_size: -
j_call: TRBJ2-5
v_call: TRBV18
cdr3_aa: CASSPRQVRETQYF
cdr3_nt: TGTGCCAGCTCACCTCGACAGGTCCGAGAGACCCAGTACTTC

d_call: -
clone_size: -
j_call: TRBJ1-6
v_call: TRBV2
cdr3_aa: CASSEEFPGKNSPLHF
cdr3_nt: TGTGCCAGCAGTGAAGAATTTCCAGGGAAGAATTCACCCCTCCACTTT

d_call: -
clone_size: -
j_call: TRBJ2-7
v_call: TRBV2
cdr3_aa: CASSRDMSYEQYF
cdr3_nt: TGTGCCAGCAGCAGGGACATGTCCTACGAGCAGTACTTC

d_call: -
clone_size: few
j_call: TRBJ2-6
v_call: TRBV3-1/TRBV3-2
cdr3_aa: CASSPTGNSGANVLTF
cdr3_nt: TGTGCCAGCAGCCCGACCGGGAACTCTGGGGCCAACGTCCTGACTTTC

d_call: TRBD1
clone_size: few
j_call: TRBJ2-2
v_call: TRBV4-1
cdr3_aa: CASSRDSNTGELFF
cdr3_nt: TGCGCCAGCAGCCGGGACAGTAACACCGGGGAGCTGTTTTTT

d_call: TRBD2
clone_size: -
j_call: TRBJ2-4
v_call: TRBV4-1
cdr3_aa: CASSQNSARFNFSGTTTF
cdr3_nt: TGCGCCAGCAGCCAAAACTCGGCAAGATTCAACTTTAGCGGGACTACAACATTC

d_call: -
clone_size: -
j_call: TRBJ2-7
v_call: TRBV5-4
cdr3_aa: CASSPRQGSYEQYF
cdr3_nt: TGTGCCAGCAGCCCCCGCCAGGGCTCCTACGAGCAGTACTTC

d_call: TRBD1
clone_size: -
j_call: TRBJ1-2
v_call: TRBV18
cdr3_aa: CASSPYGQGVYGYTF
cdr3_nt: TGTGCCAGCTCACCATACGGACAGGGGGTCTATGGCTACACCTTC

d_call: -
clone_size: -
j_call: TRBJ2-3
v_call: TRBV25-1
cdr3_aa: CASSRAGATQYF
cdr3_nt: TGTGCCAGCAGCCGCGCCGGGGCTACGCAGTATTTT

d_call: TRBD2
clone_size: -
j_call: TRBJ2-2
v_call: TRBV29-1
cdr3_aa: CSGISGTKNTGELFF
cdr3_nt: TGCAGCGGCATCTCCGGGACTAAGAACACCGGGGAGCTGTTTTTT

d_call: -
clone_size: -
j_call: TRBJ1-3
v_call: TRBV5-4
cdr3_aa: CASSFGGSGNTIYF
cdr3_nt: TGTGCCAGCAGCTTCGGGGGGTCTGGAAACACCATATATTTT

d_call: -
clone_size: -
j_call: TRBJ2-2
v_call: TRBV3-1/TRBV3-2
cdr3_aa: CASSQAISNTGELFF
cdr3_nt: TGTGCCAGCAGCCAGGCTATTTCAAACACCGGGGAGCTGTTTTTT